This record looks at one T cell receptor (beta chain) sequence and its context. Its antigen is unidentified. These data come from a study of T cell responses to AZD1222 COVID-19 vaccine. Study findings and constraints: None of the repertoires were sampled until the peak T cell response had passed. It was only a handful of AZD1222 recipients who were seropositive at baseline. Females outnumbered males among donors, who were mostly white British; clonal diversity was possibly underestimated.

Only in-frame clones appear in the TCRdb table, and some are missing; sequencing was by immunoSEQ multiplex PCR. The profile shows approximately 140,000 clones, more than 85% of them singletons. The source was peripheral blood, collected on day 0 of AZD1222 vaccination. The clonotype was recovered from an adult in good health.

CDR3 amino acids: CASSQAPGSSYEQYF. The CDR3 region has the DNA TGCGCCAGCAGCCAAGCCCCGGGATCCTCCTACGAGCAGTACTTC. The chain recombines TRBV4-1 with TRBJ2-7; D is possibly TRBD2 (5 bases). Trimming stripped 1 base from V and 0 bases from J, with 10 bases between. The CDR3 runs 15 residues. Germline-derived CDR1 and CDR2 are MGHRA and YSYEKL.